The present T cell receptor (beta chain) was sequenced within a study of identical twins. General observations from the study: It was possible that invariant MAIT and iNKT cells partly confounded the zero-insertion analyses.

Worth noting for this clonotype: As yet, its antigen is unknown.

With template switching, a universal primer site was added, and the cDNA carried unique molecular identifiers. Each CDR3 protein is one row after TCRdb ran MiXCR on the 5' RACE reads. The profile covers under 900,000 distinct CDR3 sequences, with around a sixth appearing a single time and around 12% taken by the ten largest. A further study also used this sample, focusing on T cells expressing NK-cell markers.

The sequence was collected from a woman between 18 and 29 years old in good health. Sequencing was performed on PBMCs.

The CDR3 sequence is CASLRQGGTEAFF. CDR3 coding DNA: TGTGCCAGTTTAAGACAGGGGGGGACTGAAGCTTTCTTT. The chain couples TRBV2 to TRBJ1-1, with 9 bases matching TRBD1. Trimming cost V 9 bases and J 5 bases; bases outside gene matches: 7. CDR1 is SNHLY and CDR2 is FYNNEI in the germline V gene. The CDR3 spans 13 residues.